This T cell receptor (beta chain) stems from a study of OX40 agonist ivuxolimab in advanced cancers. At the level of the study: The patients got ivuxolimab, which is an agonistic anti-OX40 (CD134) antibody. Patients received ivuxolimab, an intravenous treatment, every 2 weeks at 0.01 to 10 mg/kg.

TCRdb's table, derived via immunoSEQ multiplex PCR, lists solely in-frame clones and lacks some. This table has just under 65,000 clones, approximately 84% appearing once. The CDR3 is 12 amino acids. V lost 5 bases and J 6 bases, leaving 9 bases between the germline ends. Germline CDR1 SEHNR, CDR2 FQNEAQ (reference sequence). The clonotype comes from an adult with an advanced solid tumor such as melanoma, head and neck, liver or kidney cancer. The sample was CD4+ or CD8+ T cells sorted from blood, taken in a trial of the OX40 agonist ivuxolimab. The J gene is TRBJ2-3, the V gene TRBV7-9; D unclear. CDR3 coding DNA: TGTGCCAGCAGCCCCAAGTTGGATACGCAGTATTTT. Protein product: CASSPKLDTQYF.